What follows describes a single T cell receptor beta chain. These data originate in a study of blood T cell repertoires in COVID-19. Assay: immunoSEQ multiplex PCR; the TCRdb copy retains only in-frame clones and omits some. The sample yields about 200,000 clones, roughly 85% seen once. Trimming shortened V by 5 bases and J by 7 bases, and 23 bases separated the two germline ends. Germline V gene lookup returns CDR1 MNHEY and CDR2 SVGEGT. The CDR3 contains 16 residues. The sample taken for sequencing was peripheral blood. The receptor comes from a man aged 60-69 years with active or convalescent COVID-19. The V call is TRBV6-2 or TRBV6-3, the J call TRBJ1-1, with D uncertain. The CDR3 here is CASSQYTIHGTIEAFF. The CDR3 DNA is TGTGCCAGCAGTCAATACACTATACACGGAACAATTGAAGCTTTCTTT.